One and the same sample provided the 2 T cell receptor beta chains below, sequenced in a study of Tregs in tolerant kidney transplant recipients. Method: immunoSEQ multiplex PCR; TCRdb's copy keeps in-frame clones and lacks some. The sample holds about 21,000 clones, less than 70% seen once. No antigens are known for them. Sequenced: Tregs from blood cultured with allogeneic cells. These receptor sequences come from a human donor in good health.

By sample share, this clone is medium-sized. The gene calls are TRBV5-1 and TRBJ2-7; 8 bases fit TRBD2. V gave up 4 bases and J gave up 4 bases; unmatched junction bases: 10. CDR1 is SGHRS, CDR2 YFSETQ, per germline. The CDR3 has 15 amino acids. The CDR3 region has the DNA TGCGCCAGCAGCATCACTAGCGGTCAGGCATACGAGCAGTACTTC. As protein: CASSITSGQAYEQYF. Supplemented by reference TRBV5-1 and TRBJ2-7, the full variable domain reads KAGVTQTPRYLIKTRGQQVTLSCSPISGHRSVSWYQQTPGQGLQFLFEYFSETQRNKGNFPGRFSGRQFSNSRSEMNVSTLELGDSALYLCASSITSGQAYEQYFGPGTRLTVT.

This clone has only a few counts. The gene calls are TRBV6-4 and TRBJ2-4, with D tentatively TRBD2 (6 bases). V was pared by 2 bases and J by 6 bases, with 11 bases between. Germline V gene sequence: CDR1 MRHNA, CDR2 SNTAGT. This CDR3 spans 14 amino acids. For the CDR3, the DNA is TGTGCCAGCAGTGACGGACTAAGTGGAAACATTCAGTACTTC. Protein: CASSDGLSGNIQYF.